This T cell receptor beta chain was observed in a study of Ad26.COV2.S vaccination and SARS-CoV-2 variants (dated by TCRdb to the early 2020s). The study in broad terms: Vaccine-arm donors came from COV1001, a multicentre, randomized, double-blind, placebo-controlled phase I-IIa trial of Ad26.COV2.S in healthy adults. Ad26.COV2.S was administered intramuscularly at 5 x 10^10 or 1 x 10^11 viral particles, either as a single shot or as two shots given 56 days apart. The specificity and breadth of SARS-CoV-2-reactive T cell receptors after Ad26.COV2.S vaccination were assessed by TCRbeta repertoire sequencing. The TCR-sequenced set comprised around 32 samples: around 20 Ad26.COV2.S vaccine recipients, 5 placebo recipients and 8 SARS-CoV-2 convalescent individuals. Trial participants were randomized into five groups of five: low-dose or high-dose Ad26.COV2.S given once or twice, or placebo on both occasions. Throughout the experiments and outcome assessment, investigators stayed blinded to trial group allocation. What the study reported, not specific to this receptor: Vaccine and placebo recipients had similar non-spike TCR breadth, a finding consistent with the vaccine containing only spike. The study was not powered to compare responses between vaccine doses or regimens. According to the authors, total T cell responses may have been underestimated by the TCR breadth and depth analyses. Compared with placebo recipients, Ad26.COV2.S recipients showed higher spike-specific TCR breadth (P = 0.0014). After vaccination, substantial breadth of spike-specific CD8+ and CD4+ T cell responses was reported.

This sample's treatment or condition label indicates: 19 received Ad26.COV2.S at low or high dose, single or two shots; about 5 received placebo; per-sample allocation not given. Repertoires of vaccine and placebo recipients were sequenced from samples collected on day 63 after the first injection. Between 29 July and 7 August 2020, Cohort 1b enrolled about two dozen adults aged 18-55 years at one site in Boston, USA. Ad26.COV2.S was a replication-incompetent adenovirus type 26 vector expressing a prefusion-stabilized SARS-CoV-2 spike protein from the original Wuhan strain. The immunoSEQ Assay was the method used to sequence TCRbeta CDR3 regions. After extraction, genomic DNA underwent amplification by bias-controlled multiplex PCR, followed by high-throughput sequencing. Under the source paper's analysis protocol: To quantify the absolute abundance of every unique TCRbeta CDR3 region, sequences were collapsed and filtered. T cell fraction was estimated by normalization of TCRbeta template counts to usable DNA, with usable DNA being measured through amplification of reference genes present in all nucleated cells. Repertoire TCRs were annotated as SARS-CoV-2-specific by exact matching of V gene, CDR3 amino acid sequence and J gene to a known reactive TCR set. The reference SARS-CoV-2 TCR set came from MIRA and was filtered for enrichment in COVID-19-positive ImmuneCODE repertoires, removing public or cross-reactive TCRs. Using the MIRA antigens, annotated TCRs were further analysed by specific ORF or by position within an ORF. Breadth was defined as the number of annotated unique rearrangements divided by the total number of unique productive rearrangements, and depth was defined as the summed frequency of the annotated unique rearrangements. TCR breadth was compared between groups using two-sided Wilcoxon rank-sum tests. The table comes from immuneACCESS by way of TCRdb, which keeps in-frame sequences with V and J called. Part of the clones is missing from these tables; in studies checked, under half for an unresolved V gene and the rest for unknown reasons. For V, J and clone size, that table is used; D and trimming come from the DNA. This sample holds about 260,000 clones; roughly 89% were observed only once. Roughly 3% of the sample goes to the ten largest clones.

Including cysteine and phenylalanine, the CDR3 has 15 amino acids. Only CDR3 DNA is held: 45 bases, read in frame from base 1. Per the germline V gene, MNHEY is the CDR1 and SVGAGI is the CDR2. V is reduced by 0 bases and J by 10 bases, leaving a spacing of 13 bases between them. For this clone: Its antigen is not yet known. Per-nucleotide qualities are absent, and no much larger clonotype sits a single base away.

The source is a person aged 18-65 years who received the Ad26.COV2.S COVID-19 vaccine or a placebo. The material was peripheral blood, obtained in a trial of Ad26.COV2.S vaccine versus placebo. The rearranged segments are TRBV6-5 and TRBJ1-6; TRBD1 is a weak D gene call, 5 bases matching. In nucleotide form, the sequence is TGTGCCAGCAGTTACTCGGGGGGGATCAGCTCACCCCTCCACTTT. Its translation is CASSYSGGISSPLHF.